Listed below are T cell receptor beta chains from one sample, sequenced in a study of CD8 T cells in ankylosing spondylitis. TCRdb passed the 5' RACE reads through MiXCR, listing each CDR3 protein once. The sample comprises about 42,000 distinct CDR3 sequences, around 3.8% of which are singletons, and under 4.5% rests with the top ten. The sample comprised blood, either unsorted or a sorted T cell fraction (not recorded which). The receptors shown here come from a female donor with ankylosing spondylitis or in good health (not recorded which). Both conserved end residues are part of each CDR3. A D gene is named only where the DNA matches it firmly. The size entry is marked missing in some rows and otherwise reads once, few, many or a size class.

v_call: TRBV9
clone_size: many
j_call: TRBJ1-2
d_call: TRBD1
cdr3_aa: CASSVGGQGNYGYTF
cdr3_nt: TGTGCCAGCAGCGTGGGCGGACAGGGTAACTATGGCTACACCTTC

v_call: TRBV9
clone_size: many
j_call: TRBJ1-2
d_call: TRBD1
cdr3_aa: CASSRQGNYGYTF
cdr3_nt: TGTGCCAGCAGCCGACAGGGGAACTATGGCTACACCTTC

v_call: TRBV9
clone_size: many
j_call: TRBJ2-1
d_call: -
cdr3_aa: CASSVESGPSSYNEQFF
cdr3_nt: TGTGCCAGCAGCGTAGAGTCGGGTCCTAGCTCCTACAATGAGCAGTTCTTC

v_call: TRBV9
clone_size: many
j_call: TRBJ1-1
d_call: -
cdr3_aa: CASSVASGFGEAFF
cdr3_nt: TGTGCCAGCAGCGTAGCTTCAGGTTTTGGTGAAGCTTTCTTT

v_call: TRBV9
clone_size: many
j_call: TRBJ2-6
d_call: TRBD1
cdr3_aa: CASSLTGAGQNGANVLTF
cdr3_nt: TGTGCCAGCAGCTTGACAGGGGCGGGTCAGAATGGGGCCAACGTCCTGACTTTC

v_call: TRBV9
clone_size: medium-sized
j_call: TRBJ1-6
d_call: -
cdr3_aa: CASSVEMNTGSPLHF
cdr3_nt: TGTGCCAGCAGCGTAGAAATGAATACGGGTTCACCCCTCCACTTT

v_call: TRBV9
clone_size: many
j_call: TRBJ1-2
d_call: -
cdr3_aa: CASSQTGGYGYTF
cdr3_nt: TGTGCCAGCAGCCAGACGGGGGGCTATGGCTACACCTTC

v_call: TRBV9
clone_size: many
j_call: TRBJ1-2
d_call: -
cdr3_aa: CASSVGRKRDLTYGYTF
cdr3_nt: TGTGCCAGCAGCGTAGGTCGGAAACGGGACCTTACCTATGGCTACACCTTC

v_call: TRBV9
clone_size: many
j_call: TRBJ2-7
d_call: -
cdr3_aa: CASSVSGTQGEQYF
cdr3_nt: TGTGCCAGCAGCGTGTCCGGGACCCAAGGGGAGCAGTACTTC

v_call: TRBV9
clone_size: many
j_call: TRBJ2-2
d_call: -
cdr3_aa: CASSVVLNTGELFF
cdr3_nt: TGTGCCAGCAGCGTAGTCTTAAACACCGGGGAGCTGTTTTTT

v_call: TRBV9
clone_size: many
j_call: TRBJ1-6
d_call: -
cdr3_aa: CASSVVGGAPLHF
cdr3_nt: TGTGCCAGCAGCGTAGTTGGGGGGGCGCCCCTCCACTTT

v_call: TRBV9
clone_size: many
j_call: TRBJ2-1
d_call: -
cdr3_aa: CASSVGENEQFF
cdr3_nt: TGTGCCAGCAGCGTGGGGGAAAATGAGCAGTTCTTC

v_call: TRBV9
clone_size: many
j_call: TRBJ2-2
d_call: -
cdr3_aa: CASSVDYGELFF
cdr3_nt: TGTGCCAGCAGCGTAGACTACGGGGAGCTGTTTTTT

v_call: TRBV9
clone_size: medium-sized
j_call: TRBJ1-2
d_call: -
cdr3_aa: CASSLRDTPYGYTF
cdr3_nt: TGTGCCAGCAGTCTGAGGGACACACCCTATGGCTACACCTTC

v_call: TRBV9
clone_size: many
j_call: TRBJ2-1
d_call: TRBD2
cdr3_aa: CASSVAGLAGSSYNEQFF
cdr3_nt: TGTGCCAGCAGCGTAGCTGGACTAGCGGGGAGCTCCTACAATGAGCAGTTCTTC

v_call: TRBV9
clone_size: many
j_call: TRBJ2-1
d_call: -
cdr3_aa: CASSVAPSEQFF
cdr3_nt: TGTGCCAGCAGCGTAGCCCCTAGTGAGCAGTTCTTC

v_call: TRBV9
clone_size: -
j_call: TRBJ1-2
d_call: -
cdr3_aa: CASSPGGGVPYGYTF
cdr3_nt: TGTGCCAGCAGCCCAGGTGGGGGGGTTCCTTATGGCTACACCTTC

v_call: TRBV9
clone_size: many
j_call: TRBJ1-4
d_call: -
cdr3_aa: CASSVGDATNEKLFF
cdr3_nt: TGTGCCAGCAGCGTAGGGGATGCAACTAATGAAAAACTGTTTTTT

v_call: TRBV9
clone_size: many
j_call: TRBJ2-1
d_call: -
cdr3_aa: CASSVGYRNEQFF
cdr3_nt: TGTGCCAGCAGCGTAGGGTACAGGAATGAGCAGTTCTTC

v_call: TRBV9
clone_size: many
j_call: TRBJ2-2
d_call: -
cdr3_aa: CASSVTGTGELFF
cdr3_nt: TGTGCCAGCAGCGTAACAGGTACCGGGGAGCTGTTTTTT

v_call: TRBV9
clone_size: -
j_call: TRBJ2-1
d_call: -
cdr3_aa: CASSVVGTADNEQFF
cdr3_nt: TGTGCCAGCAGCGTAGTAGGGACGGCTGACAATGAGCAGTTCTTC

v_call: TRBV9
clone_size: many
j_call: TRBJ2-1
d_call: TRBD2
cdr3_aa: CASSVVGRGDGGSGAYNEQFF
cdr3_nt: TGTGCCAGCAGCGTAGTGGGTCGAGGGGATGGGGGTAGCGGGGCCTACAATGAGCAGTTCTTC

v_call: TRBV9
clone_size: many
j_call: TRBJ2-1
d_call: -
cdr3_aa: CASSPSSYNEQFF
cdr3_nt: TGTGCCAGCAGCCCCAGCTCCTACAATGAGCAGTTCTTC

v_call: TRBV9
clone_size: many
j_call: TRBJ2-1
d_call: TRBD1
cdr3_aa: CASSFRQGPDYNEQFF
cdr3_nt: TGTGCCAGCAGCTTCCGACAGGGGCCCGACTACAATGAGCAGTTCTTC

v_call: TRBV9
clone_size: many
j_call: TRBJ2-3
d_call: TRBD2
cdr3_aa: CASSPQAGGRLSTQYF
cdr3_nt: TGTGCCAGCAGCCCCCAAGCGGGGGGGCGATTAAGTACGCAGTATTTT

v_call: TRBV9
clone_size: many
j_call: TRBJ2-1
d_call: -
cdr3_aa: CASSSPYSRGAQWNEQFF
cdr3_nt: TGTGCCAGCAGCTCACCCTACTCCCGGGGGGCGCAGTGGAATGAGCAGTTCTTC

v_call: TRBV9
clone_size: many
j_call: TRBJ2-5
d_call: -
cdr3_aa: CASSVGSETQYF
cdr3_nt: TGTGCCAGCAGCGTAGGTTCAGAGACCCAGTACTTC

v_call: TRBV9
clone_size: medium-sized
j_call: TRBJ2-7
d_call: -
cdr3_aa: CASSVRSGGLEEQYF
cdr3_nt: TGTGCCAGCAGCGTAAGGTCAGGTGGGCTGGAGGAGCAGTACTTC

v_call: TRBV9
clone_size: many
j_call: TRBJ2-6
d_call: -
cdr3_aa: CASSPSSGANVLTF
cdr3_nt: TGTGCCAGCAGCCCTAGCTCTGGGGCCAACGTCCTGACTTTC

v_call: TRBV9
clone_size: many
j_call: TRBJ1-6
d_call: TRBD1
cdr3_aa: CASSVAPGGSPLHF
cdr3_nt: TGTGCCAGCAGCGTAGCGCCAGGGGGTTCACCCCTCCACTTT

v_call: TRBV9
clone_size: many
j_call: TRBJ1-2
d_call: -
cdr3_aa: CASSASGGYTF
cdr3_nt: TGTGCCAGCAGCGCCTCGGGTGGCTACACCTTC

v_call: TRBV9
clone_size: many
j_call: TRBJ2-7
d_call: TRBD1
cdr3_aa: CASSVGGTGDYEQYF
cdr3_nt: TGTGCCAGCAGCGTAGGGGGGACAGGGGACTACGAGCAGTACTTC

v_call: TRBV9
clone_size: many
j_call: TRBJ2-3
d_call: -
cdr3_aa: CASSAILDTQYF
cdr3_nt: TGTGCCAGCAGCGCCATTTTGGATACGCAGTATTTT

v_call: TRBV9
clone_size: many
j_call: TRBJ2-3
d_call: TRBD2
cdr3_aa: CASSVLAADTQYF
cdr3_nt: TGTGCCAGCAGCGTTCTAGCGGCAGATACGCAGTATTTT

v_call: TRBV23-1
clone_size: -
j_call: TRBJ2-1
d_call: -
cdr3_aa: CASSQPRRPEPNEQFF
cdr3_nt: TGCGCCAGCAGTCAACCGAGGCGCCCAGAGCCCAATGAGCAGTTCTTC

v_call: TRBV9
clone_size: many
j_call: TRBJ1-4
d_call: -
cdr3_aa: CASSVGASGYGEKLFF
cdr3_nt: TGTGCCAGCAGCGTAGGGGCGTCTGGGTATGGTGAAAAACTGTTTTTT

v_call: TRBV9
clone_size: many
j_call: TRBJ2-5
d_call: -
cdr3_aa: CASSAQLGPETQYF
cdr3_nt: TGTGCCAGCAGCGCTCAACTTGGTCCGGAGACCCAGTACTTC

v_call: TRBV9
clone_size: many
j_call: TRBJ2-1
d_call: TRBD2
cdr3_aa: CASSGFTSGGPDEQFF
cdr3_nt: TGTGCCAGCAGCGGCTTTACTAGCGGGGGGCCCGATGAGCAGTTCTTC

v_call: TRBV9
clone_size: many
j_call: TRBJ2-7
d_call: TRBD2
cdr3_aa: CASSVGLGNEQYF
cdr3_nt: TGTGCCAGCAGCGTGGGACTAGGTAACGAGCAGTACTTC

v_call: TRBV9
clone_size: many
j_call: TRBJ2-1
d_call: -
cdr3_aa: CASSVVAGMGYEQFF
cdr3_nt: TGTGCCAGCAGCGTAGTGGCAGGGATGGGCTATGAGCAGTTCTTC